The sequence of this T cell receptor beta chain was determined in a study of siplizumab effects on memory and regulatory T cells. General observations from the study: Alloreactive CD4+ clones that could be mapped were on average 68.8% Treg-derived with siplizumab, against 25% to 30% in controls. Roughly 75-97% of proliferating CD4+ or CD8+ clones lacked an assignable naive or memory phenotype.

The protocol was immunoSEQ multiplex PCR, while the TCRdb copy is restricted to in-frame clones and leaves out a portion. This table holds about 10,000 clones, 43% found once. Trimming stripped 3 bases from V and 0 bases from J, with 16 bases between. The germline CDR1 and CDR2 sequences are SGHTA and FQGNSA. The length of the CDR3 is 17 residues. This clone has just a few counts. Its antigen is currently unknown. Researchers maintained the mixed lymphocyte reaction cells in coculture at 37°C for more than five days. V is TRBV7-2 and J is TRBJ2-3; D tentatively reads TRBD1 or TRBD2 (5 bases each). Sample: CFSE-low (dividing) CD8+ T cells sorted from an allogeneic mixed lymphocyte reaction. This receptor was obtained from a human donor in good health; the cells came from an allogeneic mixed lymphocyte reaction. CDR3 bases: TGTGCCAGCAGCTTCTCACCGGGACCTACCAGCACAGATACGCAGTATTTT. Its protein is CASSFSPGPTSTDTQYF.